The present TCR beta chain was sequenced within a study of T cells after yellow fever vaccination. Study results and limitations: Within FACS-sorted repertoires, abundant clonotypes contaminating from the bulk population could be present.

This clonotype was counted many times. What it binds is not known. The junction had 6 bases not matched to a gene; V was cut back by 7 bases and J by 1 base. The CDR3 runs 13 residues. CDR1 is DFQATT, CDR2 SNEGSKA, per germline (reference sequence). TCRdb reprocessed the 5' RACE reads via MiXCR and lists one record per CDR3 protein. In the table there are some 350,000 distinct CDR3 sequences, 3% to 4.5% of which are singletons. This TCR was sampled from a man between 18 and 29 years old who received the YFV17D yellow fever vaccine. The sample was PBMCs, taken 5 days after the yellow fever booster vaccination. V gene TRBV20-1 combines with J gene TRBJ1-1; 7 bases are shared with TRBD1. The CDR3 coding sequence is TGCAGTGAGACCGGGACAGCGAACACTGAAGCTTTCTTT. As protein: CSETGTANTEAFF.